The 9 T cell receptor beta chains given below trace back to one sample, sequenced in a study of blood T cell repertoires in COVID-19. Measured with immunoSEQ multiplex PCR; TCRdb has only the in-frame clones, and not every one. The profile shows under 300,000 clones, roughly nine tenths of them singletons. Sample: peripheral blood. These receptors were collected from a woman in her twenties or thirties with COVID-19, enrolled during active disease.

The rearrangement uses TRBV19 and TRBJ1-6; D is undetermined. Trimming took off 3 bases at V and 10 bases at J, with 10 bases between the two ends. This CDR3 is 13 amino acids long. Germline V lookup: CDR1 LNHDA, CDR2 SQIVND (reference sequence). The CDR3 reads CASSMTPTSPLHF. The CDR3 DNA follows: TGTGCCAGTAGTATGACACCTACCTCACCCCTCCACTTT.

This clone appeared once. This rearrangement joins TRBV9 to TRBJ2-3, with TRBD2 matching 10 bases. CDR3 size: 15 residues. The germline V gene encodes CDR1 SGDLS and CDR2 YYNGEE. V was pared by 0 bases and J by 4 bases, with 2 bases of the junction left unmatched. CDR3 nucleotide sequence: TGTGCCAGCAGCGTAGGAGCGGGGGGGCCAGATACGCAGTATTTT. The encoded protein is CASSVGAGGPDTQYF.

The genes are TRBV15 and TRBJ2-7; 9 bases are a match to TRBD1. The CDR3 spans 14 residues. Germline CDR1 is LNHNV and CDR2 is YYDKDF (reference sequence). The ends lost 5 bases at V and 5 bases at J; junction bases unmatched: 7. Written as DNA, the CDR3 is TGTGCCACCAGCGGGAGGACAGGGGTCCACGAGCAGTACTTC. It specifies CATSGRTGVHEQYF.

The V and J genes are TRBV27 and TRBJ2-7; possible D gene TRBD2, 6 bases. Trimming left V 0 bases short and J 0 bases short, with 12 bases between. CDR1 and CDR2 from the germline V gene are MNHEY and SMNVEV (reference sequence). The CDR3 runs to 16 residues. This chain's CDR3 is CASSLSGTGSSYEQYF. As DNA, the CDR3 is TGTGCCAGCAGTTTATCGGGGACCGGGAGCTCCTACGAGCAGTACTTC.

This clone has a count of ten or more. This rearrangement joins TRBV28 to TRBJ1-2; a weak D match, TRBD1 (6 bases). Trimming removed 6 bases from V and 2 bases from J, with 10 bases in between. The CDR3 covers 13 residues. Germline V gene data show CDR1 as MDHEN and CDR2 as SYDVKM. The CDR3 DNA is TGTGCCAGCAGGCCGCAGGGGAACTATGGCTACACCTTC. Its translation is CASRPQGNYGYTF.

The V and J genes are TRBV4-2 and TRBJ1-4; D might be TRBD1 (5 bases). V lost 1 base to trimming and J lost 4 bases, with 19 bases between them. CDR3 length equals 18 residues. The V gene's germline CDR1 is LGHNA and CDR2 YNFKEQ. The CDR3, as DNA: TGTGCCAGCAGCCAAGGTATCGCGGTGACAGTCGGTAATGAAAAACTGTTTTTT. It encodes CASSQGIAVTVGNEKLFF.

The rearrangement joins TRBV28 to TRBJ1-5; D remains unclear. The CDR3 is 14 residues long. Per the germline V gene, CDR1 is MDHEN and CDR2 is SYDVKM. Trimming pared 11 bases from V and 2 bases from J, leaving 16 bases between. This CDR3 reads CAVLGAHRNQPQHF. The CDR3 DNA reads TGTGCCGTCCTGGGAGCGCACCGCAATCAGCCCCAGCATTTT.

The chain employs TRBV9 and TRBJ2-7, with D perhaps matching TRBD2 (5 bases). The CDR3 extends over 14 amino acids. V was clipped by 1 base and J by 4 bases, with 12 bases between them. Germline V gene sequence: CDR1 SGDLS, CDR2 YYNGEE. In DNA form, the CDR3 reads TGTGCCAGCAGCGTAACGGGGTATGGTTACGAGCAGTACTTC. This sequence encodes CASSVTGYGYEQYF.

V and J are TRBV5-5 and TRBJ1-1; perhaps TRBD1 as D (6 bases). V was pared by 0 bases and J by 4 bases, with 10 bases between. The CDR3 runs to 14 residues. Germline V gene lookup returns CDR1 SGHKS and CDR2 YYEKEE (reference sequence). CDR3 DNA: TGTGCCAGCAGCTTGGAAGGGGGTGTCACTGAAGCTTTCTTT. It is translated as CASSLEGGVTEAFF.